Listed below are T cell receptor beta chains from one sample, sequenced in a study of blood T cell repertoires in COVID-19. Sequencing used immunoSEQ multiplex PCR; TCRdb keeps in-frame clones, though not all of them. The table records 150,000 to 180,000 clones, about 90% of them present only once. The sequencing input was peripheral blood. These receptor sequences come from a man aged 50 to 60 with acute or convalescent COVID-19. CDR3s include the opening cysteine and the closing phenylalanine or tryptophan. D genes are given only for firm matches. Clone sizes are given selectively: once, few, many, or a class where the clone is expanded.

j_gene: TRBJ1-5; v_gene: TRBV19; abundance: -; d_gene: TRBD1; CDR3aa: CASSVQGGNQPQHF; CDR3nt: TGTGCCAGTAGTGTACAGGGGGGCAATCAGCCCCAGCATTTT
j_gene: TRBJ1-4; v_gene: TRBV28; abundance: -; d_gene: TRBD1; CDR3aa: CASSLSDRGREKLFF; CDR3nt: TGTGCCAGCAGTTTAAGCGACAGGGGGAGGGAAAAACTGTTTTTT
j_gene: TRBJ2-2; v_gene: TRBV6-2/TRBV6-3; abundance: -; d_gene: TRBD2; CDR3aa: CASSYMREHGELFF; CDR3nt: TGTGCCAGCAGTTATATGCGGGAGCACGGGGAGCTGTTTTTT
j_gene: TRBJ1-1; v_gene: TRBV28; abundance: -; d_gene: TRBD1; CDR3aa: CASSEQGVREAFF; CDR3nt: TGTGCCAGCAGCGAACAGGGGGTAAGGGAAGCTTTCTTT
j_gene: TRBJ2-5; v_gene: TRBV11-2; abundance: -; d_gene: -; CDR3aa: CASSTLRGIQETQYF; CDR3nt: TGTGCCAGCAGCACTCTGCGGGGTATACAAGAGACCCAGTACTTC
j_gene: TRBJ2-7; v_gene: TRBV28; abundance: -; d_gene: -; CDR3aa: CASKGLSYEQYF; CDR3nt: TGTGCCAGCAAGGGACTCTCCTACGAGCAGTACTTC
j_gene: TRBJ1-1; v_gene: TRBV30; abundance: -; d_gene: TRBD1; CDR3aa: CAWGTAPNTEAFF; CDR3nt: TGTGCCTGGGGGACAGCCCCGAACACTGAAGCTTTCTTT
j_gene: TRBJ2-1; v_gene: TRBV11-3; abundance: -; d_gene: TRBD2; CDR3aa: CASSPRSGPYNEQFF; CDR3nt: TGTGCCAGCAGCCCGCGTAGCGGGCCCTACAATGAGCAGTTCTTC
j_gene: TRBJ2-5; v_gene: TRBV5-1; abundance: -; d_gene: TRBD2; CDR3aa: CASSPSGGAPYQETQYF; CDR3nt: TGCGCCAGCAGTCCCAGCGGGGGGGCCCCTTACCAAGAGACCCAGTACTTC
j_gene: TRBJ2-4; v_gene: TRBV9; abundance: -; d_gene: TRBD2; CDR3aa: CASSVGAGVGNIQYF; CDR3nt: TGTGCCAGCAGCGTAGGGGCGGGAGTCGGGAACATTCAGTACTTC
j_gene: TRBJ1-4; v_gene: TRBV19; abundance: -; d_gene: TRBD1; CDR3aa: CASSSPRDRGISANEKLFF; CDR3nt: TGTGCCAGTAGTTCCCCCCGGGACAGGGGTATAAGTGCTAATGAAAAACTGTTTTTT
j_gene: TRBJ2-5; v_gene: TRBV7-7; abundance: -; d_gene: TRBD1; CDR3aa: CASSEQGLLGTQYF; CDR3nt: TGTGCCAGCAGTGAACAGGGGCTTCTCGGGACCCAGTACTTC
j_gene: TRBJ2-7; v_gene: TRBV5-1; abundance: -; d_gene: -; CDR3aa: CASSTGNHEQYF; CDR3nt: TGCGCCAGCAGTACAGGGAACCACGAGCAGTACTTC
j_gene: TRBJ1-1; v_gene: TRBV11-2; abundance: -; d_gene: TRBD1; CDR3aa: CASSFQTGRTEAFF; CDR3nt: TGTGCCAGCAGCTTCCAGACAGGGCGGACTGAAGCTTTCTTT
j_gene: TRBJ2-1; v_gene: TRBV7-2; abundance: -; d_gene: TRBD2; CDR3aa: CASSLVAGGQFF; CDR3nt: TGTGCCAGCAGCTTAGTTGCGGGGGGGCAGTTCTTC
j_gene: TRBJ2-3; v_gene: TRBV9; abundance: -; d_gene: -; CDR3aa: CASSRDSGTDTQYF; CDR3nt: TGTGCCAGCAGTAGAGATAGCGGCACAGATACGCAGTATTTT
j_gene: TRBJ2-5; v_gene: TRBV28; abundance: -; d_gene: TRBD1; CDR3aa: CASSPSLGQGGQETQYF; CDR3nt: TGTGCCAGCAGTCCAAGTCTCGGACAGGGAGGTCAAGAGACCCAGTACTTC
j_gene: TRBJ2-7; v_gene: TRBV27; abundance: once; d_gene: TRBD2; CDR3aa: CASSPLTSGTAYEQYF; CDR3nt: TGTGCCAGCAGTCCCCTGACTAGCGGGACCGCCTACGAGCAGTACTTC
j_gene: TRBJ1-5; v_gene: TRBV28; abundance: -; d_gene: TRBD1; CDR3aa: CASSLAGGRQPQHF; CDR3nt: TGTGCCAGCAGTTTAGCAGGGGGACGTCAGCCCCAGCATTTT
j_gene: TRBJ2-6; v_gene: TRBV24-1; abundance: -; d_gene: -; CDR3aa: CATSSGGSGANVLTF; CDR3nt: TGTGCCACCAGCTCCGGAGGAAGTGGGGCCAACGTCCTGACTTTC
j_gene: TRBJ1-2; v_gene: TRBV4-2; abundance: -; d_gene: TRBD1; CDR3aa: CASSQGGQVPLGYTF; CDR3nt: TGTGCCAGCAGCCAAGGGGGACAGGTGCCTCTTGGCTACACCTTC
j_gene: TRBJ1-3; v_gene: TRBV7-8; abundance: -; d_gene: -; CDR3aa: CASRPVGNTIYF; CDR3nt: TGTGCCAGCAGACCAGTTGGAAACACCATATATTTT
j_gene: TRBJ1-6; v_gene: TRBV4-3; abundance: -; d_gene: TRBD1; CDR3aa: CASSQAPGQNNSPLHF; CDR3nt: TGCGCCAGCAGCCAGGCGCCGGGACAGAATAATTCACCCCTCCACTTT
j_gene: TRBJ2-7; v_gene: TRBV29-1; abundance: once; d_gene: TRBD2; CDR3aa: CSGLAGSYEQYF; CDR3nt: TGCAGCGGACTAGCGGGATCCTACGAGCAGTACTTC
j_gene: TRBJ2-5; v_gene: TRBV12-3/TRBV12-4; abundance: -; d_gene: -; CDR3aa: CASSFGSWETQYF; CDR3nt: TGTGCCAGCAGTTTTGGCTCGTGGGAGACCCAGTACTTC
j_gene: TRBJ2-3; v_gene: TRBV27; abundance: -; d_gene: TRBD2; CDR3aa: CASSPTPAGGGDTQYF; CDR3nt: TGTGCCAGCAGCCCAACACCAGCGGGAGGGGGGGATACGCAGTATTTT
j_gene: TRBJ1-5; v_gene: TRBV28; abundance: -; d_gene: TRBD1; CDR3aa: CASSLMDRGNQPQHF; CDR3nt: TGTGCCAGCAGTCTGATGGACAGGGGCAATCAGCCCCAGCATTTT
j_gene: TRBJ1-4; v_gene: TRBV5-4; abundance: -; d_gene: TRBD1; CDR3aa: CASSLGQGAGYEKLFF; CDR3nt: TGTGCCAGCAGCTTAGGACAGGGGGCAGGTTATGAAAAACTGTTTTTT
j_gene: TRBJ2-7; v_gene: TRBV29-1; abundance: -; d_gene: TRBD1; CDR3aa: CSVEGQGATLYEQYF; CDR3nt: TGCAGCGTCGAAGGACAGGGGGCCACTCTCTACGAGCAGTACTTC
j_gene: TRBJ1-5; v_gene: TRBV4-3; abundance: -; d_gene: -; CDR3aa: CASSQEVGERPQHF; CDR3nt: TGCGCCAGCAGCCAAGAGGTAGGGGAAAGGCCCCAGCATTTT
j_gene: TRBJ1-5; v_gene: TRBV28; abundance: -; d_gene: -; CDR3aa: CASRDTGFGNQPQHF; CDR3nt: TGTGCCAGCAGAGACACAGGGTTTGGCAATCAGCCCCAGCATTTT
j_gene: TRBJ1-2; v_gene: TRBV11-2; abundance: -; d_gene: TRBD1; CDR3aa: CASSLAGTEYTF; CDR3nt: TGTGCCAGCAGCTTAGCCGGGACAGAATACACCTTC
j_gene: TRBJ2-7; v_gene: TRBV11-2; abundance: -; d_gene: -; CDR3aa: CASSLGGSAVPTYEQYF; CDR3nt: TGTGCCAGCAGCTTAGGCGGCTCGGCAGTTCCTACCTACGAGCAGTACTTC
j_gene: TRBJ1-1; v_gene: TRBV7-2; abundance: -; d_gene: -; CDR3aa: CASSFPQYEAFF; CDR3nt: TGTGCCAGCAGCTTCCCACAGTACGAAGCTTTCTTT
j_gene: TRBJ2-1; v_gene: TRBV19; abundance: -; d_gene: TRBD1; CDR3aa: CASSPRTGGFDNEQFF; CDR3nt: TGTGCCAGTAGTCCTCGGACAGGGGGCTTTGACAATGAGCAGTTCTTC
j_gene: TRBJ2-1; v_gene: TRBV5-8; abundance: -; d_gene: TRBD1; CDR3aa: CASSLAWDRVAGESYNEQFF; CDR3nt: TGTGCCAGCAGCTTGGCTTGGGACAGGGTGGCGGGGGAATCCTACAATGAGCAGTTCTTC
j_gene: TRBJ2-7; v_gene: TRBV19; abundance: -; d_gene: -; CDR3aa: CASSPDRRISSYEQYF; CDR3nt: TGTGCCAGTAGTCCAGACCGCAGGATCAGCTCCTACGAGCAGTACTTC
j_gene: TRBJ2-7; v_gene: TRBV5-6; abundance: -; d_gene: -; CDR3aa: CASSLDQGMGLTYEQYF; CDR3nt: TGTGCCAGCAGCTTGGATCAGGGAATGGGGCTGACCTACGAGCAGTACTTC
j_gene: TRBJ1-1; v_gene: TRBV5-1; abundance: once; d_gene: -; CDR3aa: CASSLRRDVTTEAFF; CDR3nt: TGCGCCAGCAGCTTGAGGCGGGACGTAACCACTGAAGCTTTCTTT
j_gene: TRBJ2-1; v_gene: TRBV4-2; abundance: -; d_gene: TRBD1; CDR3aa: CASSQRQGPNEQFF; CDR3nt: TGTGCCAGCAGCCAGCGACAGGGGCCCAATGAGCAGTTCTTC
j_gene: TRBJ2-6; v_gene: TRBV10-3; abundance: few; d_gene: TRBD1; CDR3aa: CAISMDRGPGANVLTF; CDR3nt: TGTGCCATCAGCATGGACAGGGGGCCCGGGGCCAACGTCCTGACTTTC
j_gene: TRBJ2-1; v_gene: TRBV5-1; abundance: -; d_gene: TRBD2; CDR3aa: CASSSGLAGVNEQFF; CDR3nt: TGCGCCAGCAGCTCTGGACTAGCGGGAGTCAATGAGCAGTTCTTC
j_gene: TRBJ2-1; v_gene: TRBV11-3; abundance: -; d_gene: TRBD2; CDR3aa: CASTLTSGHNEQFF; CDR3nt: TGTGCCAGCACCCTGACTAGCGGCCACAATGAGCAGTTCTTC
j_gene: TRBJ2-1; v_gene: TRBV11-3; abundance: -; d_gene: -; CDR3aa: CASSLTQNNEQFF; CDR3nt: TGTGCCAGCAGCCTCACACAGAACAATGAGCAGTTCTTC
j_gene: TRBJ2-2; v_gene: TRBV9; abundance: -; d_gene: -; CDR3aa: CASSVVELPQTGELFF; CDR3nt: TGTGCCAGCAGCGTAGTTGAGCTTCCCCAAACCGGGGAGCTGTTTTTT
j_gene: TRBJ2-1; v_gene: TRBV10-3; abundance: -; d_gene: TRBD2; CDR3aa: CAISDRLAEVDNEQFF; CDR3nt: TGTGCCATCAGTGACCGACTAGCGGAGGTGGACAATGAGCAGTTCTTC
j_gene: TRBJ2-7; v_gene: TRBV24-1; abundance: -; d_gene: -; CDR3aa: CATVPPLQGLSYEQYF; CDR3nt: TGTGCCACCGTTCCCCCCCTGCAGGGCCTCTCCTACGAGCAGTACTTC
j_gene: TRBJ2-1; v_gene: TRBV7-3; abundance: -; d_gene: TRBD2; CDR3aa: CASSLGSGTIHNEQFF; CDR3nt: TGTGCCAGCAGCTTAGGCTCCGGGACTATTCACAATGAGCAGTTCTTC
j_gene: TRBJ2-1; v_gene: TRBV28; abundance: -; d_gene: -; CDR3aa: CASSLSGGDEQFF; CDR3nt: TGTGCCAGCAGTTTATCCGGAGGCGATGAGCAGTTCTTC
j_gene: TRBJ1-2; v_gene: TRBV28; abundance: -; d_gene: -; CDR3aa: CASSPLGEGRKNYGYTF; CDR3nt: TGTGCCAGCAGTCCCCTTGGGGAGGGCCGGAAGAACTATGGCTACACCTTC
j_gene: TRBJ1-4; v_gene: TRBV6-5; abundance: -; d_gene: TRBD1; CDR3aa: CASIRDSYEKLFF; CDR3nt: TGTGCCAGCATCCGGGACAGTTATGAAAAACTGTTTTTT
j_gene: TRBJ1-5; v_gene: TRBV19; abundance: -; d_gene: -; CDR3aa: CATSPGREDQPQHF; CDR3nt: TGTGCCACGTCCCCGGGGAGGGAGGATCAGCCCCAGCATTTT
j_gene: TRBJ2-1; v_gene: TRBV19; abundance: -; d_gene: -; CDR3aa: CASSMGGNNEQFF; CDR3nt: TGTGCCAGTAGTATGGGCGGGAACAATGAGCAGTTCTTC
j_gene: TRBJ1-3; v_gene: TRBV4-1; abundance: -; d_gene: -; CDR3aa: CASRQVSGNTIYF; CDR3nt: TGCGCCAGCAGACAGGTTTCCGGAAACACCATATATTTT
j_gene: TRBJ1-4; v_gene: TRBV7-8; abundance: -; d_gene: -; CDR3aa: CASSYRGKTNEKLFF; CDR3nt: TGTGCCAGCAGCTACCGGGGGAAGACGAATGAAAAACTGTTTTTT
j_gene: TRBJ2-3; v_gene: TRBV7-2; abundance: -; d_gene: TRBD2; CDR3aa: CASSPGLARDTQYF; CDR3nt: TGTGCCAGCAGCCCGGGACTAGCAAGGGATACGCAGTATTTT
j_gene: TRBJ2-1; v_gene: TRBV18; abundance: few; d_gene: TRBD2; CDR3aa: CASSPPGTSNNEQFF; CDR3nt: TGTGCCAGCTCGCCCCCCGGGACTAGTAACAATGAGCAGTTCTTC